This T cell receptor (beta chain) was obtained from a study of low-dose radiotherapy and immunotherapy resistance in tumors. Study overall: Cohort 2's total reached 13 Gy over 26 weeks, at 1 Gy per fraction every two weeks. While receiving nivolumab 240 mg every two weeks, patients also received ipilimumab 1 mg/kg every six weeks, both intravenously.

cDNA synthesis used a TRAV/TRBV-specific primer set for both chains. TCR amplification ran roughly 20 PCR cycles using constant-region and V-primer adapter primers. From the reads, TCRdb called clonotypes with MiXCR, one entry per CDR3 protein. The profile shows roughly 56,000 distinct CDR3 sequences, 20% to 25% of them singletons. Time point reported: after trial treatment. The treatment was: LDRT plus nivolumab, ipilimumab, low-dose cyclophosphamide and aspirin (RACIN trial). The CDR3 has 15 residues. Losses at the gene ends were 5 bases for V and 8 bases for J; bases not matched to a gene: 11. Germline CDR1 reads MDHEN; CDR2 reads SYDVKM. This clonotype occurred a few times.

This specimen was PBMCs, taken after low-dose radiotherapy plus immunotherapy. This chain joins TRBV28 and TRBJ2-1; 8 positions agree with TRBD2. The TCR sequence derives from a male donor with prostate cancer. CDR3 sequence: CASSRGGKNFDEQFF. Written as DNA, the CDR3 is TGTGCCAGCAGTCGGGGGGGGAAGAACTTCGATGAGCAGTTCTTC.